This T cell receptor (beta chain) is drawn from a study of cytomegalovirus exposure and HLA in healthy donors. This clone was seen only once. The antigen remains unidentified. This specimen includes other DNA sequences encoding the same CDR3. The PCR was carried out with 60 Vbeta primers and 13 Jbeta primers. Generated by immunoSEQ multiplex PCR, the TCRdb table keeps only in-frame clones and is missing some. Here the sample spans about 82,000 clones, around 77% being singletons. This CDR3 has 11 residues. V gave up 7 bases and J gave up 1 base, with 2 bases separating them. Germline CDR1 MDHEN, CDR2 SYDVKM. The study's findings and limits: The Asian-associated ancestry cluster reportedly had fewer N-insertions than the 666-donor mean in a later analysis. Data from an earlier analysis indicated that most TCR beta V segments were productive either about 87% or about 30% of the time.

The chain links TRBV28 to TRBJ1-5; D is unclear. This TCR was recovered from a man aged 50-59 years in good health and CMV-seronegative. Sequencing was performed on PBMCs. The CDR3 sequence: CASTSNQPQHF. Written as DNA, the CDR3 is TGTGCCAGCACAAGCAATCAGCCCCAGCATTTT.